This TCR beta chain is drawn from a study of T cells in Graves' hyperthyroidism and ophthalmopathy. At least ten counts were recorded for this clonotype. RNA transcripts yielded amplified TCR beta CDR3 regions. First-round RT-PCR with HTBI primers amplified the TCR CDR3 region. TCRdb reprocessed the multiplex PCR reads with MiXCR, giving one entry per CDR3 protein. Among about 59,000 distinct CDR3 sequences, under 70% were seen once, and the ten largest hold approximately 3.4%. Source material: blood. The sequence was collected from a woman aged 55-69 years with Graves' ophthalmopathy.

CDR3 nucleotides: TGTGCCAGCAGCTTAGGAATCACCAGCTCAGTCTATGGCTACACCTTC. Amino acid sequence: CASSLGITSSVYGYTF. The chain uses TRBV7-2 and TRBJ1-2; unclear D gene. The length of the CDR3 is 16 residues. Trimming removed 1 base from V and 4 bases from J, with 16 bases in between. Germline lookup yields CDR1 SGHTA and CDR2 FQGNSA.